This record looks at one T cell receptor (beta chain) sequence and its context. This entry is derived from a study of blood T cell repertoires in COVID-19. Generated by immunoSEQ multiplex PCR, the TCRdb table keeps only in-frame clones and is missing some. The table shows about 89,000 clones, with 60% to 80% occurring only once. With 4 bases clipped from V and 7 bases from J, the junction kept 11 bases outside the gene matches. Germline CDR1 SGHVS, CDR2 FQNEAQ. This CDR3 has 16 amino acids. The chain is built from TRBV7-8 and TRBJ1-2; 11 bases fit TRBD1. The clonotype comes from a woman older than 75 with acute or convalescent COVID-19. What was sequenced was peripheral blood. The CDR3 protein is CASSSRFGTGGFGYTF. CDR3 bases: TGTGCCAGCAGCTCTAGATTTGGGACAGGGGGATTTGGCTACACCTTC.